This T cell receptor beta chain came from a study of T cells in Graves' hyperthyroidism and ophthalmopathy. This clonotype was counted a few times. The CDR3 covers 13 residues. Trimming removed 0 bases from V and 5 bases from J, with 10 bases in between. Germline assignment: CDR1 DFQATT and CDR2 SNEGSKA (reference sequence). Amplification yielded TCR beta CDR3 regions, with RNA transcripts as the source. Researchers ran a first-round RT-PCR on the TCR CDR3 using the HTBI primer set. One entry per CDR3 protein results from TCRdb running MiXCR on the multiplex PCR reads. The repertoire consists of under 400,000 distinct CDR3 sequences, with roughly 15% occurring once and the leading ten covering about 21%.

This receptor was identified in a woman aged 55-70 years with Graves' ophthalmopathy. Sequenced input: blood. The V and J genes are TRBV20-1 and TRBJ1-1; D is unresolved. The CDR3 DNA reads as TGCAGTGCTAGAGATCAGGTCTATACTGAAGCTTTCTTT. Residues: CSARDQVYTEAFF.